A selection of T cell receptor beta chains follows, all from one sample in a study of cytomegalovirus exposure and HLA in healthy donors. The table came from immunoSEQ multiplex PCR; TCRdb's copy has only in-frame clones and leaves some out. This sample has about 150,000 clones, with 72% found just once. The specimen was PBMCs. Receptors originate from a man in his forties in good health and CMV-seronegative. The CDR3 runs from the conserved cysteine through the conserved F or W. Fields, in order: clone size, D gene, V gene, J gene, CDR3 protein, CDR3 DNA. D genes are given only for firm matches. Clone sizes are given selectively: once, few, many, or a class where the clone is expanded.

clone_size: few
d_call: TRBD2
v_call: TRBV7-9
j_call: TRBJ2-5
cdr3_aa: CASSLAQRGGRETQYF
cdr3_nt: TGTGCCAGCAGCTTAGCGCAGCGGGGGGGCAGGGAGACCCAGTACTTC

clone_size: .
d_call: .
v_call: TRBV5-4
j_call: TRBJ2-7
cdr3_aa: CASSLAMHCEQYF
cdr3_nt: TGTGCCAGCAGCTTGGCAATGCACTGCGAGCAGTACTTC

clone_size: .
d_call: .
v_call: TRBV27
j_call: TRBJ2-5
cdr3_aa: CASSSHSIQETQYF
cdr3_nt: TGTGCCAGCAGTTCCCATTCTATACAAGAGACCCAGTACTTC

clone_size: few
d_call: .
v_call: TRBV7-8
j_call: TRBJ2-5
cdr3_aa: CASSLAPGLETQYF
cdr3_nt: TGTGCCAGCAGCTTAGCACCAGGGCTAGAGACCCAGTACTTC

clone_size: .
d_call: .
v_call: TRBV7-6
j_call: TRBJ1-1
cdr3_aa: CASSLSENTEAFF
cdr3_nt: TGTGCCAGCAGCTTATCAGAGAACACTGAAGCTTTCTTT

clone_size: .
d_call: TRBD1
v_call: TRBV9
j_call: TRBJ1-1
cdr3_aa: CASSVAIGGGDSILNTEAFF
cdr3_nt: TGTGCCAGCAGCGTAGCAATCGGAGGGGGCGACTCGATCTTAAACACTGAAGCTTTCTTT

clone_size: .
d_call: .
v_call: TRBV2
j_call: TRBJ1-6
cdr3_aa: CASSEWRGPDNSPLHF
cdr3_nt: TGTGCCAGCAGTGAGTGGCGGGGTCCAGATAATTCACCCCTCCACTTT

clone_size: once
d_call: .
v_call: TRBV7-2
j_call: TRBJ1-2
cdr3_aa: CASSLLRGEGYTF
cdr3_nt: TGTGCCAGCAGCTTACTCCGGGGGGAAGGCTACACCTTC

clone_size: .
d_call: .
v_call: TRBV30
j_call: TRBJ2-7
cdr3_aa: CAWSVVSTYGEQYF
cdr3_nt: TGTGCCTGGAGTGTAGTTAGTACCTACGGGGAGCAGTACTTC

clone_size: .
d_call: TRBD1
v_call: TRBV15
j_call: TRBJ1-5
cdr3_aa: CATSPDRAQPQHF
cdr3_nt: TGTGCCACCAGCCCAGACAGGGCACAACCCCAGCATTTT

clone_size: .
d_call: TRBD2
v_call: TRBV7-9
j_call: TRBJ2-2
cdr3_aa: CASSARLAGVSPGELFF
cdr3_nt: TGTGCCAGCAGCGCTCGACTAGCGGGGGTTTCACCCGGGGAGCTGTTTTTT

clone_size: once
d_call: .
v_call: TRBV6-4
j_call: TRBJ2-2
cdr3_aa: CASSEGSWAGELFF
cdr3_nt: TGTGCCAGCAGTGAGGGCAGTTGGGCCGGGGAGCTGTTTTTT

clone_size: few
d_call: TRBD1
v_call: TRBV7-3
j_call: TRBJ1-6
cdr3_aa: CASSLTGAVNSPLHF
cdr3_nt: TGTGCCAGCAGCCTGACAGGGGCTGTTAATTCACCCCTCCACTTT

clone_size: few
d_call: .
v_call: TRBV6-5
j_call: TRBJ1-5
cdr3_aa: CASSPTDYQPQHF
cdr3_nt: TGTGCCAGCAGTCCGACAGACTATCAGCCCCAGCATTTT

clone_size: few
d_call: TRBD1
v_call: TRBV4-2
j_call: TRBJ1-3
cdr3_aa: CASSFQQGPRAGNTIYF
cdr3_nt: TGTGCCAGCAGCTTCCAACAGGGGCCCAGGGCTGGAAACACCATATATTTT